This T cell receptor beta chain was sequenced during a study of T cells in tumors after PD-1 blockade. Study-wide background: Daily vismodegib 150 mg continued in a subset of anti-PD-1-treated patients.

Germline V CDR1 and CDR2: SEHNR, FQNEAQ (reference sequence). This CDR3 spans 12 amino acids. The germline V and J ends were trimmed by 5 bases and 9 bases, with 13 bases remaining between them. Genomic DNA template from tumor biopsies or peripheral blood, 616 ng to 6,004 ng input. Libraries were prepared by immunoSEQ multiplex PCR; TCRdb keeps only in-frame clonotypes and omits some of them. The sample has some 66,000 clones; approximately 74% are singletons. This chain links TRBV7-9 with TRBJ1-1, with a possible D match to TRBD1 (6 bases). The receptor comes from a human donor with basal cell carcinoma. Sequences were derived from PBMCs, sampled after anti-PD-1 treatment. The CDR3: CASSPDRAQAFF. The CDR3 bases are TGTGCCAGCAGCCCGGACAGAGCTCAAGCTTTCTTT.